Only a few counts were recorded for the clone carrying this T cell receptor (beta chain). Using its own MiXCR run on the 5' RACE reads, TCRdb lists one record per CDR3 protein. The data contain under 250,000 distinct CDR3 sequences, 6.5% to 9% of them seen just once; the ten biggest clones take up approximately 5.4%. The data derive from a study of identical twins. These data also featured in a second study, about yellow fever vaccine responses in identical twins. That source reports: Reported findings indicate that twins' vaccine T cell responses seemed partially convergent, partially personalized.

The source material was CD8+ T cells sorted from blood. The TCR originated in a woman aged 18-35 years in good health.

The CDR3 coding sequence is TGTGCCAGTAGTACCGGGACGCTCGAGCAGTACTTC. This sequence encodes CASSTGTLEQYF. The chain combines TRBV19 with TRBJ2-7; D assignment may be TRBD1 or TRBD2 (5 bases each). Germline V gene sequence: CDR1 LNHDA, CDR2 SQIVND (reference sequence). The CDR3 is 12 amino acids. V gave up 4 bases and J gave up 6 bases, with 10 bases separating them.